This TCR beta chain was sequenced in a study of blood T cell repertoires in COVID-19. Method: immunoSEQ multiplex PCR; TCRdb's copy keeps in-frame clones and lacks some. The sample has about 120,000 clones, approximately 90% seen once. Trimming shortened V by 4 bases and J by 3 bases, and 18 bases separated the two germline ends. The CDR3 covers 16 residues. The germline V gene encodes CDR1 LNHDA and CDR2 SQIVND (reference sequence). The receptor was derived from a human donor with active COVID-19. The donor label of this sample is uncertain. The chain employs TRBV19 and TRBJ1-1; D is unclear. Specimen: peripheral blood. This CDR3 reads CASSNGVAYGDTEAFF. DNA for the CDR3: TGTGCCAGTAGTAATGGTGTAGCCTACGGGGACACTGAAGCTTTCTTT.